The clone carrying this TCR beta chain was seen a single time. The data are from a study of cytomegalovirus exposure and HLA in healthy donors. Vbeta (60) and Jbeta (13) primers were used in the PCR. Libraries were prepared by immunoSEQ multiplex PCR; TCRdb keeps only in-frame clonotypes and omits some of them. Among over 100,000 clones listed, around 60% were seen once. The V segment lost 6 bases and the J segment 8 bases; nucleotides outside the gene matches: 12. CDR3 length: 15 amino acids. Germline lookup yields CDR1 MNHEY and CDR2 SMNVEV (reference sequence). The clonotype comes from a man aged 40-49 years in good health and CMV-seropositive. Sequenced: PBMCs. The rearrangement joins TRBV27 to TRBJ2-4; 8 nucleotides match TRBD1. The CDR3 spells CASRGAQGAQDIQYF. The CDR3 coding sequence is TGTGCCAGCAGGGGGGCCCAGGGGGCGCAGGACATTCAGTACTTC.